What follows are 15 T cell receptor beta chains derived from one specimen sequenced in a study of PD-1 blockade in classical Hodgkin lymphoma. Every one of the patients relapsed after autologous stem cell transplantation (brentuximab vedotin exposure was variable). Only in-frame clones appear in the TCRdb table, and some are missing; sequencing was by immunoSEQ multiplex PCR. This sample has about 97,000 clones; approximately 80% occur once, and the top ten carry roughly an eighth. Sequenced material: peripheral blood mononuclear cells (PBMCs), taken at baseline. The receptor set was obtained from a human donor with classical Hodgkin lymphoma.

In this sample, this clone turned up once. The V gene is TRBV7-2, the J gene TRBJ2-1; no firm D call. This CDR3 has 15 residues. Trimming took 0 bases from V and 0 from J, leaving 6 bases between them. Germline V lookup: CDR1 SGHTA, CDR2 FQGNSA. CDR3 sequence reads: CASSLAPSSYNEQFF. The CDR3 nucleotides are TGTGCCAGCAGCTTAGCCCCGAGCTCCTACAATGAGCAGTTCTTC.

The chain links TRBV29-1 to TRBJ2-1; D tentatively reads TRBD1 or TRBD2 (5 bases each). V lost 3 bases and J lost 2, with 5 bases in between. CDR1 and CDR2 from the germline V gene are SQVTM and ANQGSEA. This CDR3 region has 12 residues. CDR3: CSVEGAYNEQFF. DNA for the CDR3: TGCAGCGTTGAGGGGGCCTACAATGAGCAGTTCTTC.

V is TRBV5-1 and J is TRBJ1-1; no clear D gene. This CDR3 comprises 13 residues. Germline V gene sequence: CDR1 SGHRS, CDR2 YFSETQ. V dropped 1 base and J dropped 1 base, with 5 bases sitting between them. The CDR3 bases are TGCGCCAGCAGCTTGATCTCGAACACTGAAGCTTTCTTT. Translation: CASSLISNTEAFF. Looking up the rest from reference TRBV5-1 and TRBJ1-1 gives the full variable domain: KAGVTQTPRYLIKTRGQQVTLSCSPISGHRSVSWYQQTPGQGLQFLFEYFSETQRNKGNFPGRFSGRQFSNSRSEMNVSTLELGDSALYLCASSLISNTEAFFGQGTRLTVV.

The chain couples TRBV28 to TRBJ2-3, with D perhaps TRBD2 (5 bases). CDR1 is MDHEN, CDR2 SYDVKM, per germline. V lost 1 base, J lost 5 bases, and 13 bases lay in between. This CDR3 is built from 15 residues. CDR3 amino acids: CASSLYSGLRDTQYF. In nucleotides, the CDR3 is TGTGCCAGCAGTTTATATTCGGGGTTGCGAGATACGCAGTATTTT.

The chain recombines TRBV28 with TRBJ2-4; TRBD1 matches at 11 bases. This CDR3 is 14 amino acids long. Germline V CDR1 and CDR2: MDHEN, SYDVKM. V shed 6 bases, J shed 9 bases, and the junction held 7 bases outside the gene matches. In DNA form, the CDR3 reads TGTGCCAGCAGGCCAGGGACAGGGGGAACCATTCAGTACTTC. Amino acid sequence: CASRPGTGGTIQYF. Variable domain in full (rest from reference TRBV28 and TRBJ2-4): DVKVTQSSRYLVKRTGEKVFLECVQDMDHENMFWYRQDPGLGLRLIYFSYDVKMKEKGDIPEGYSVSREKKERFSLILESASTNQTSMYLCASRPGTGGTIQYFGAGTRLSVL.

The chain carries TRBV5-1 and TRBJ2-3; D ambiguous. The CDR3 has 14 amino acids. Germline V gene data show CDR1 as SGHRS and CDR2 as YFSETQ. Trimming removed 0 bases from V and 4 bases from J, with 9 bases in between. This CDR3 is CASSLAPGPDTQYF. The CDR3 region has the DNA TGCGCCAGCAGCTTGGCCCCGGGCCCAGATACGCAGTATTTT. Using reference TRBV5-1 and TRBJ2-3 for the parts outside the CDR3, the full variable domain is KAGVTQTPRYLIKTRGQQVTLSCSPISGHRSVSWYQQTPGQGLQFLFEYFSETQRNKGNFPGRFSGRQFSNSRSEMNVSTLELGDSALYLCASSLAPGPDTQYFGPGTRLTVL.

The chain is built from TRBV21-1 and TRBJ1-5; the tabulated D call, TRBD1, remains unverified against the DNA. TRBV21-1 is listed as a pseudogene. This CDR3 region has 14 residues. This CDR3 reads CASTRQVWNQPQHF. The DNA for the CDR3 is TGTGCCAGCACCCGACAGGTTTGGAATCAGCCCCAGCATTTT.

This sequence joins TRBV5-1 and TRBJ2-2, with TRBD2 identical over 14 bases. The germline V gene has CDR1 SGHRS and CDR2 YFSETQ. Trimming at V came to 6 bases and at J to 6 bases, leaving 7 bases not matched to a gene. The length of the CDR3 is 16 residues. CDR3 in DNA: TGCGCCAGCAACTTCGCGGGACTAGCGGGAGCCGGGGAGCTGTTTTTT. Its protein is CASNFAGLAGAGELFF. The full variable domain, completed using reference TRBV5-1 and TRBJ2-2, is KAGVTQTPRYLIKTRGQQVTLSCSPISGHRSVSWYQQTPGQGLQFLFEYFSETQRNKGNFPGRFSGRQFSNSRSEMNVSTLELGDSALYLCASNFAGLAGAGELFFGEGSRLTVL.

V gene TRBV4-2 combines with J gene TRBJ2-3, with 15 bases that match TRBD2. Germline V gene sequence: CDR1 LGHNA, CDR2 YNFKEQ. V lost 3 bases and J lost 3; bases outside the gene matches: 7. CDR3 length: 18 amino acids. The DNA of the CDR3 is TGTGCCAGCAGCCAGTTCCCGGGGACTAGCGGGAGGACAGATACGCAGTATTTT. Amino acid sequence: CASSQFPGTSGRTDTQYF.

The chain recombines TRBV6-5 with TRBJ1-2; the D is unclear. This CDR3 has 14 amino acids. Trimming left V 0 bases short and J 6 bases short, with 11 bases between. Germline V gives CDR1 MNHEY, CDR2 SVGAGI. The chain's CDR3 is CASSYSQMLNGYTF. CDR3 DNA: TGTGCCAGCAGTTACTCCCAGATGCTAAATGGCTACACCTTC.

This clone has a handful of counts. The chain employs TRBV5-4 and TRBJ1-2, with D possibly TRBD1 on 5 matching bases. CDR1 is SGHNT and CDR2 is YYREEE in the germline V gene (reference sequence). The CDR3 covers 13 residues. V shed 0 bases and J shed 7 bases, with 10 bases lying between them. CDR3 sequence (DNA): TGTGCCAGCAGCTTGGCCGGGGCCGGTGGCTACACCTTC. This sequence encodes CASSLAGAGGYTF.

The chain combines TRBV5-1 with TRBJ2-5; D assignment may be TRBD1 or TRBD2 (5 bases each). Germline V lookup: CDR1 SGHRS, CDR2 YFSETQ. V lost 2 bases and J lost 1, with 9 bases in between. CDR3 length equals 14 residues. The DNA for the CDR3 is TGCGCCAGCAGCTTCTCAGGGAGCCAAGAGACCCAGTACTTC. It translates to CASSFSGSQETQYF.

The V call is TRBV5-6, the J call TRBJ2-4; no firm D call. Germline V gene lookup returns CDR1 SGHDT and CDR2 YYEEEE. The germline V and J ends were trimmed by 0 bases and 5 bases, with 6 bases remaining between them. This CDR3 contains 13 residues. The CDR3 region is CASSLVGENIQYF. CDR3 coding DNA: TGTGCCAGCAGCTTGGTGGGTGAAAACATTCAGTACTTC.

This chain links TRBV7-9 with TRBJ2-2; TRBD2 matches at 12 bases. The junction had 5 bases not matched to a gene; V was cut back by 0 bases and J by 6 bases. The CDR3 contains 17 residues. Germline-derived CDR1 and CDR2 are SEHNR and FQNEAQ (reference sequence). The CDR3 protein is CASSLALTSGSSGELFF. The CDR3 DNA follows: TGTGCCAGCAGCTTAGCGCTGACTAGCGGGAGTTCCGGGGAGCTGTTTTTT.

V is TRBV5-1 and J is TRBJ2-3, with 14 bases aligning to TRBD2. CDR1 is SGHRS, CDR2 YFSETQ, per germline. The J segment lost 5 bases and the V segment lost 4 bases, leaving 6 bases of the junction unmatched. The CDR3 is 16 amino acids. The DNA for the CDR3 is TGCGCCAGCAGCCGGGGACTAGCGGGAGATGGAGATACGCAGTATTTT. Residues: CASSRGLAGDGDTQYF. Full variable domain (missing parts from reference TRBV5-1 and TRBJ2-3): KAGVTQTPRYLIKTRGQQVTLSCSPISGHRSVSWYQQTPGQGLQFLFEYFSETQRNKGNFPGRFSGRQFSNSRSEMNVSTLELGDSALYLCASSRGLAGDGDTQYFGPGTRLTVL.